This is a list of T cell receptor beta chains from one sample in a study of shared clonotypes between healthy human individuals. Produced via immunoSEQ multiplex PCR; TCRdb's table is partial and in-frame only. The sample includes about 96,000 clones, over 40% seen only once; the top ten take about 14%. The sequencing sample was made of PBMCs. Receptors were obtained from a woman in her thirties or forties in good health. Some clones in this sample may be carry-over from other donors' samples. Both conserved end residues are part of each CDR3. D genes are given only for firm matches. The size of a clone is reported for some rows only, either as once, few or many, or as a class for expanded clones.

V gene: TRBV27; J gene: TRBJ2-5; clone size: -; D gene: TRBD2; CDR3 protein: CASSLTSGPGTQYF; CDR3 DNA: TGTGCCAGCAGCTTGACTAGCGGGCCCGGGACCCAGTACTTC
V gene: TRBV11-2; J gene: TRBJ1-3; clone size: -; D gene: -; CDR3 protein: CASSFGVFSGNTIYF; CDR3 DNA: TGTGCCAGCAGCTTTGGGGTCTTCTCTGGAAACACCATATATTTT
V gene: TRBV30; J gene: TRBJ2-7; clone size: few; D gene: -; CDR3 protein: CAWSRATLGEQYF; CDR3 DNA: TGTGCCTGGAGTAGGGCCACTCTAGGCGAGCAGTACTTC
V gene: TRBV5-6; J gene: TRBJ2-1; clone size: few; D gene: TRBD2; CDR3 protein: CASSLGLAANEQFF; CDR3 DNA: TGTGCCAGCAGCTTGGGACTAGCGGCCAATGAGCAGTTCTTC
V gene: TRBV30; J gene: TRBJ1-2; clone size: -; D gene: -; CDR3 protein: CAWKGQGPYGYTF; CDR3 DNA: TGTGCCTGGAAGGGGCAGGGGCCCTATGGCTACACCTTC
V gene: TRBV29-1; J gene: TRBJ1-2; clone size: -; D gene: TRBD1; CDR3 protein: CSVGLTGAGTF; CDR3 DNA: TGCAGCGTCGGCTTAACAGGGGCCGGCACCTTC
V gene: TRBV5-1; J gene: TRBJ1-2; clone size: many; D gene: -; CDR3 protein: CASSLGPVGAGYGYTF; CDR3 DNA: TGCGCCAGCAGCTTGGGTCCTGTGGGGGCCGGCTATGGCTACACCTTC
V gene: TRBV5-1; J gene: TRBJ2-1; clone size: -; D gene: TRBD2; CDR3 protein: CASSLGWLAGANEQFF; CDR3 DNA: TGCGCCAGCAGCTTGGGGTGGCTAGCGGGAGCTAATGAGCAGTTCTTC
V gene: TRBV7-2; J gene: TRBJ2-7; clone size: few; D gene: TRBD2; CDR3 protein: CASSPRLAGIEQYF; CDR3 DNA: TGTGCCAGCAGCCCCCGGCTAGCGGGAATCGAGCAGTACTTC
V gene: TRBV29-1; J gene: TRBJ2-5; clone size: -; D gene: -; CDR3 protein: CSVSRVGGLVETQYF; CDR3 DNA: TGCAGCGTTAGCCGAGTTGGGGGGCTGGTGGAGACCCAGTACTTC
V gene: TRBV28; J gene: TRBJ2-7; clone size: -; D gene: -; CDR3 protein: CASSPRYGAALNYEQYF; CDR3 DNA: TGTGCCAGCAGTCCCCGATACGGGGCGGCACTAAACTACGAGCAGTACTTC
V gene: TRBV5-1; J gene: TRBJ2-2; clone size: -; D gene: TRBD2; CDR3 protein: CASSLSSRGGNTGELFF; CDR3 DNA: TGCGCCAGCAGCTTGTCATCCCGGGGGGGGAACACCGGGGAGCTGTTTTTT
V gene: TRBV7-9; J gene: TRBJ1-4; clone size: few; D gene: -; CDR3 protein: CASSFGGTDNEKLFF; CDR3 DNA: TGTGCCAGCAGCTTTGGAGGGACCGATAATGAAAAACTGTTTTTT
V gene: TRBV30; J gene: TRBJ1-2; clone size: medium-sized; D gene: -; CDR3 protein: CAWSQGNRGYTF; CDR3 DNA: TGTGCCTGGAGTCAGGGGAACCGTGGCTACACCTTC
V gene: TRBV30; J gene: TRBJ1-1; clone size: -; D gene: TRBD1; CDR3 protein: CAWSGQDRALTEAFF; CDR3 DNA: TGTGCCTGGAGTGGCCAAGACAGGGCACTCACTGAAGCTTTCTTT
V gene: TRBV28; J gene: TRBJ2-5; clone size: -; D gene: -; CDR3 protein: CASRNGVTQYF; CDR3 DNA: TGTGCCAGCAGGAACGGAGTGACCCAGTACTTC
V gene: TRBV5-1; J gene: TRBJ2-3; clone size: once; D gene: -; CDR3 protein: CASSLEDSTDTQYF; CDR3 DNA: TGCGCCAGCAGCTTGGAGGACAGCACAGATACGCAGTATTTT
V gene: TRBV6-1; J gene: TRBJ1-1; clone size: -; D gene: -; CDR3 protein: CASSEAYGLNTEAFF; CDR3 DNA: TGTGCCAGCAGTGAAGCTTACGGGTTGAACACTGAAGCTTTCTTT
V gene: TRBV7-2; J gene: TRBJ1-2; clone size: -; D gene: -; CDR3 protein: CASSLGFRGGYGYTF; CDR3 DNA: TGTGCCAGCAGCTTAGGTTTCAGGGGTGGCTATGGCTACACCTTC
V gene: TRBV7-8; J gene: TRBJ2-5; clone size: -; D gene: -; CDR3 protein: CASWALVTETQYF; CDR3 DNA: TGTGCCTCCTGGGCCCTTGTAACGGAGACCCAGTACTTC
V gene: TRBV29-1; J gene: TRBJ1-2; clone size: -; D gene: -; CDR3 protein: CSVVQVSVGYTF; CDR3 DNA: TGCAGCGTTGTACAGGTATCGGTTGGCTACACCTTC
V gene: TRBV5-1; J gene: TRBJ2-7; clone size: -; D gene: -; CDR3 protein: CASSLVGQSAYEQYF; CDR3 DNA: TGCGCCAGCAGCTTGGTTGGACAGAGCGCCTACGAGCAGTACTTC
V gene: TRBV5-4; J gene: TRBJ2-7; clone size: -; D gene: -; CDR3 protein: CASSFTGYEQYF; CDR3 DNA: TGTGCCAGCAGCTTCACCGGCTACGAGCAGTACTTC
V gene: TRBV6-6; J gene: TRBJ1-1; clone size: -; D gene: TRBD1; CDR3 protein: CASSYGDRETEAFF; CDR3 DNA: TGTGCCAGCAGTTACGGGGACAGGGAGACTGAAGCTTTCTTT
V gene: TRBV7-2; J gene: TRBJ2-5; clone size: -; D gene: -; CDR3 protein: CASSLALARKETQYF; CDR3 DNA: TGTGCCAGCAGCTTAGCGCTAGCGAGGAAAGAGACCCAGTACTTC
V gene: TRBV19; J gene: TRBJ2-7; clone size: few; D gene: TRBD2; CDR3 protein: CATASGSYEQYF; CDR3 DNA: TGTGCCACCGCTAGCGGGAGCTACGAGCAGTACTTC
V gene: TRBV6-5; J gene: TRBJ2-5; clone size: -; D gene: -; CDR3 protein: CASSLPGAETQYF; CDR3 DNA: TGTGCCAGCAGTTTGCCAGGGGCCGAGACCCAGTACTTC
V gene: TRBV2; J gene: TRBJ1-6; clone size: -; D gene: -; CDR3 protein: CASTGLVGAEPLHF; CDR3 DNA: TGTGCCAGCACTGGCCTGGTCGGCGCGGAACCCCTCCACTTT
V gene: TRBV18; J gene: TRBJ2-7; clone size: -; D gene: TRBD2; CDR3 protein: CASSPSGAGGGEQYF; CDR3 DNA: TGTGCCAGCTCACCAAGCGGAGCGGGAGGGGGTGAGCAGTACTTC
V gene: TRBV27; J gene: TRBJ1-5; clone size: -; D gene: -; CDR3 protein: CASSPRHNSNQPQHF; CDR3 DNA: TGTGCCAGCAGTCCCCGACATAATAGCAATCAGCCCCAGCATTTT
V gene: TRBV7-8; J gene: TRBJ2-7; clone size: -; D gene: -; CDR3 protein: CASSLGIQPGAWNEQYF; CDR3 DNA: TGTGCCAGCAGCTTAGGGATCCAGCCGGGGGCCTGGAACGAGCAGTACTTC
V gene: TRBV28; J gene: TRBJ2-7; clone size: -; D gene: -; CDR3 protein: CASSLDQSRSYEQYF; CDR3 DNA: TGTGCCAGCAGTTTAGATCAGTCCCGATCCTACGAGCAGTACTTC
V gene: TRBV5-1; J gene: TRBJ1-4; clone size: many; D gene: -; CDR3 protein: CASSLDSWGEKLFF; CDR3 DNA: TGCGCCAGCAGCCTGGACAGTTGGGGTGAAAAATTGTTTTTT
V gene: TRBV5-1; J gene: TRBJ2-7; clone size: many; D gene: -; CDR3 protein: CASSAEISYEQYF; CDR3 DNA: TGCGCCAGTTCGGCGGAGATCTCCTACGAGCAGTACTTC
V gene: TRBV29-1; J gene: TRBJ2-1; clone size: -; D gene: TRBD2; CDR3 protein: CSVGAGGWYNEQFF; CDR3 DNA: TGCAGCGTTGGGGCGGGAGGGTGGTACAATGAGCAGTTCTTC
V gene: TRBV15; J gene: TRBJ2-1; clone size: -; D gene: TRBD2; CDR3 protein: CATSSSPRLAGMNDEQFF; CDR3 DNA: TGTGCCACCAGCAGCTCCCCTCGACTAGCGGGAATGAACGATGAGCAGTTCTTC
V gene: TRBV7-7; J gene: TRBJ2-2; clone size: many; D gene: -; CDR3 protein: CASSLNTNTGELFF; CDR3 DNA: TGTGCTAGCAGCTTAAACACAAACACCGGGGAGCTGTTTTTT
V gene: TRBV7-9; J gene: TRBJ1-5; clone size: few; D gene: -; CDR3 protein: CASSLGQTLNQPQHF; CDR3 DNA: TGTGCCAGCAGCTTGGGTCAGACGCTGAATCAGCCCCAGCATTTT